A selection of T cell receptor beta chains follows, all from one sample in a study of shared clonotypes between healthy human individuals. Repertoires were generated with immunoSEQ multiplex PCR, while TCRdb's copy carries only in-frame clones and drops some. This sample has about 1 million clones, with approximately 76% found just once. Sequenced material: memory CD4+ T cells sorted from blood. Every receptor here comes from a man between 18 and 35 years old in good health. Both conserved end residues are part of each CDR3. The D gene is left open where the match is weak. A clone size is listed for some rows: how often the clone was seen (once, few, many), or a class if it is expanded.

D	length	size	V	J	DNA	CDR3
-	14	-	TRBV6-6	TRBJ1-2	TGTGCCAGCAGTTACCTACAGGGTAGCTATGGCTACACCTTC	CASSYLQGSYGYTF
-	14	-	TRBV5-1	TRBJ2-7	TGCGCCAGCAGCTCGGGGGGCCAACTTTACGAGCAGTACTTC	CASSSGGQLYEQYF
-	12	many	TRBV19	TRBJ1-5	TGTGCCAGTAGGGACAGCAATCAGCCCCAGCATTTT	CASRDSNQPQHF
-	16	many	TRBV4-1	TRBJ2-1	TGCGCCAGCAGCCTTTTCGGACGGGGTGAGCACAATGAGCAGTTCTTC	CASSLFGRGEHNEQFF
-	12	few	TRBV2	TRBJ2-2	TGTGCCAGCAGCCTGGCTCTCGGGGAGCTGTTTTTT	CASSLALGELFF
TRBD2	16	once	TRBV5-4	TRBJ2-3	TGTGCCAGCAGCACCAGTGCTGGCGGGAGTGGTGATACGCAGTATTTT	CASSTSAGGSGDTQYF
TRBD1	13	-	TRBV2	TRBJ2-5	TGTGCCAGCGCCCGGGACAGCGAAGAGACCCAGTACTTC	CASARDSEETQYF
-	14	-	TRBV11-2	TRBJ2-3	TGTGCCAGCAGCTTAAACAGGGTGACAGATACGCAGTATTTT	CASSLNRVTDTQYF
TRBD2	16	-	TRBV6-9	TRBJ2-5	TGTGCCAGCAGCCCCCTGAGCGGGAGGGCCATGGAGACCCAGTACTTC	CASSPLSGRAMETQYF
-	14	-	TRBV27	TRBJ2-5	TGTGCCAGCAGTTTAACGGCCCCGCCGAGGACCCAGTACTTC	CASSLTAPPRTQYF
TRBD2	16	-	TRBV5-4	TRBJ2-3	TGTGCCAGCAGCTTGGGGACTAGATCTAGCACAGATACGCAGTATTTT	CASSLGTRSSTDTQYF
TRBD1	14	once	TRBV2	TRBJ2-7	TGTGCCAGCAAGTTTCAGGACAGGTCCTACGAGCAGTACTTC	CASKFQDRSYEQYF
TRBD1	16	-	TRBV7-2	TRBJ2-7	TGTGCCAGCAACAGAGGTGGCAGGGGGCGCCCCTACGAGCAGTACTTC	CASNRGGRGRPYEQYF
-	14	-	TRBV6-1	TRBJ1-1	TGTGCCAGCAGTGAGGGCTCAAAGAACACTGAAGCTTTCTTT	CASSEGSKNTEAFF
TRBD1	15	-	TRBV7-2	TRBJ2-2	TGTGCCAGCAGCCCGGGACAGGGGTCCACCGGGGAGCTGTTTTTT	CASSPGQGSTGELFF
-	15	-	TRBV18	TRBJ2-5	TGTGCCAGCTCACCACTAACTAGGGCTCAAGAGACCCAGTACTTC	CASSPLTRAQETQYF
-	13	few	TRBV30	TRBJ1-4	TGTGCCTGGAGTAGGGACCCAGACGAAAAACTGTTTTTT	CAWSRDPDEKLFF
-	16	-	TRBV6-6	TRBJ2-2	TGTGCCAGCAGACAACAGGGGACGGGGGCACCGGGTGAGCTGTTTTTT	CASRQQGTGAPGELFF
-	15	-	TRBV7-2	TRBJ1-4	TGTGCCAGCAGCACCCAGGCTGGGGTTCGTGAAAAACTGTTTTTT	CASSTQAGVREKLFF
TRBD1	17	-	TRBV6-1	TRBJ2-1	TGTGCCAGCAGTGAACAGGGGGCAATAAGCTCCTACAATGAGCAGTTCTTC	CASSEQGAISSYNEQFF
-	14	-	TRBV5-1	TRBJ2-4	TGCGCCAGCAGCTTGGGGGGGACCAAAAACATTCAGTACTTC	CASSLGGTKNIQYF
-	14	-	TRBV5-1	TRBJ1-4	TGCGCCAGCAGCTTGCAAGGAACTAATGAAAAACTGTTTTTT	CASSLQGTNEKLFF
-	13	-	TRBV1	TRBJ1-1	TGCACCAGCAGCCAGGATCCCCAGGGTGAAGCTTTCTTT	CTSSQDPQGEAFF
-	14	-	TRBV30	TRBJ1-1	TGTGCCTGGAGTGTACCCCCTTTTACATCTGAAGCTTTCTTT	CAWSVPPFTSEAFF
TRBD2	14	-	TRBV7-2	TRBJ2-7	TGTGCCAGCAGCAGGGGACTAGCTGGCTTGGAGCAGTACTTC	CASSRGLAGLEQYF
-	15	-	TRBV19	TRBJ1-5	TGTGCCAGTAGTGCCCGTGGGCAGGGGCATCAGCCCCAGCATTTT	CASSARGQGHQPQHF
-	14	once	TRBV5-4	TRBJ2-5	TGTGCCAGCAGCTTGGGAAGCGCCCAAGAGACCCAGTACTTC	CASSLGSAQETQYF
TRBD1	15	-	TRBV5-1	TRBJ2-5	TGCGCCAGCAGCAAACAGGGGATCGCTGGAGAGACCCAGTACTTC	CASSKQGIAGETQYF
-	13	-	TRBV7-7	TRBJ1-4	TGTGCTAGCAGCCCAGGGGAAGGTGAAAAACTGTTTTTT	CASSPGEGEKLFF
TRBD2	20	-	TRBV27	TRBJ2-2	TGTGCCAGCAGTCTAAAGGTTTCGCGACTAGCGGGGGGAAACACCGGGGAGCTGTTTTTT	CASSLKVSRLAGGNTGELFF
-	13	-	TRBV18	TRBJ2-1	TGTGCCAGCTCACAACGGACAGCAGATGAGCAGTTCTTC	CASSQRTADEQFF
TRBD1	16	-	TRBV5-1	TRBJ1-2	TGCGCCAGCAGCTTGGCAGGGGGGATTCCTAACTATGGCTACACCTTC	CASSLAGGIPNYGYTF
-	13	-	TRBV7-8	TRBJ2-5	TGTGCCAGCAGCCCCCCCAGGGGAGAGACCCAGTACTTC	CASSPPRGETQYF
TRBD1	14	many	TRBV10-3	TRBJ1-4	TGTGCCATCAGTGCAGGGGGGTCAGGTGAAAAACTGTTTTTT	CAISAGGSGEKLFF
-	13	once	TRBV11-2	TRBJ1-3	TGTGCCAGCAGCTTCGGAGGGGCAAACACCATATATTTT	CASSFGGANTIYF
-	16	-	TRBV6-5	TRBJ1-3	TGTGCCAGCAGTTCCCCTGGCGGGGGGCAAGGAAACACCATATATTTT	CASSSPGGGQGNTIYF
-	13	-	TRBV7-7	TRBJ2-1	TGTGCTAGCAGCTTAGAACCAAGGGATGAGCAGTTCTTC	CASSLEPRDEQFF
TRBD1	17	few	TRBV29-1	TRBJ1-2	TGCAGCGTATACTCAGCAACAGGGGGCCTCCCATCTTATGGCTACACCTTC	CSVYSATGGLPSYGYTF
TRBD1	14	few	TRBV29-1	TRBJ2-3	TGCAGCGTTGCCCCGGGACAGTCCACAGATACGCAGTATTTT	CSVAPGQSTDTQYF
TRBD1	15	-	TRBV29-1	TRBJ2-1	TGCAGCGTTGGGGCCGGGACAGGGTACTACAATGAGCAGTTCTTC	CSVGAGTGYYNEQFF
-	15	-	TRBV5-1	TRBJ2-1	TGCGCCAGCAGCTTGGTAGCTCCAAAGGAGAATGAGCAGTTCTTC	CASSLVAPKENEQFF
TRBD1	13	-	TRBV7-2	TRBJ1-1	TGTGCCAGCAGCTTAGACGGGACAGGGAGGGCTTTCTTT	CASSLDGTGRAFF
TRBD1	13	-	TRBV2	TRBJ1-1	TGTGCCAGCATGGGGACAGGGGGGACTGAAGCTTTCTTT	CASMGTGGTEAFF
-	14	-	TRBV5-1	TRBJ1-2	TGCGCCAGCAGCATTGACGGCTCTAACTATGGCTACACCTTC	CASSIDGSNYGYTF
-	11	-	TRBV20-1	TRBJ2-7	TGCAGTGCTAGAATCTCCACCGAGCAGTACTTC	CSARISTEQYF
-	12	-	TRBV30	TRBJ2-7	TGTGCCTGGGGCCGAGGGGGCTACGAGCAGTACTTC	CAWGRGGYEQYF
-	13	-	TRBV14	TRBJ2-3	TGTGCCAGCAGCCAAGACGCTAGGGATACGCAGTATTTT	CASSQDARDTQYF
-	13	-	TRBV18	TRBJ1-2	TGTGCCAGCTCACGGCAGGGTGACTATGGCTACACCTTC	CASSRQGDYGYTF
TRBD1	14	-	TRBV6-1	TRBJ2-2	TGTGCCAGCAAACAGGGGCGCAACACCGGGGAGCTGTTTTTT	CASKQGRNTGELFF
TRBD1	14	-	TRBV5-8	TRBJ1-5	TGTGCCAGCAGCCCACGGACAGGGAATCAGCCCCAGCATTTT	CASSPRTGNQPQHF
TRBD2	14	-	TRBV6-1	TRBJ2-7	TGTGCCAGCGAATCCCCTAGCGGGAGATGGGAGCAGTACTTC	CASESPSGRWEQYF